The clone carrying this T cell receptor beta chain was detected ten times or more. A library made for alpha chains picked up this beta chain off target, so its size means little. Stated time point: sample taken at primary tumor resection. TCRs were sequenced from unsorted whole RNA of tumor, nontumor lung or PBMC. A total of approximately 69 untreated early-stage non-small cell lung cancer patients served as donors. This sample is part of a study of spatial heterogeneity in lung cancer. Study as a whole: A consistent excess of beta-chain over alpha-chain sequences was detected.

Individual TCR cDNA molecules each bore their own unique molecular identifier. MiXCR was run by TCRdb on the 5' RACE reads, yielding one entry per CDR3 protein. The table lists about 10,000 distinct CDR3 sequences, roughly 4% of them singletons. There are 15 residues in the CDR3. Germline V gives CDR1 SGHVS, CDR2 FQNEAQ. J lost 6 bases, V lost 5 bases, and 7 bases had no gene match. This TCR came from a male donor with early-stage non-small cell lung cancer. This specimen consisted of normal lung tissue next to the tumor, obtained at surgery. This sequence joins TRBV7-8 and TRBJ2-1, with 10 bases aligning to TRBD2. Here the CDR3 DNA reads TGTGCCAGCAGCCCCGGAACTAGCGGGACCAATGAGCAGTTCTTC. Amino acids: CASSPGTSGTNEQFF.